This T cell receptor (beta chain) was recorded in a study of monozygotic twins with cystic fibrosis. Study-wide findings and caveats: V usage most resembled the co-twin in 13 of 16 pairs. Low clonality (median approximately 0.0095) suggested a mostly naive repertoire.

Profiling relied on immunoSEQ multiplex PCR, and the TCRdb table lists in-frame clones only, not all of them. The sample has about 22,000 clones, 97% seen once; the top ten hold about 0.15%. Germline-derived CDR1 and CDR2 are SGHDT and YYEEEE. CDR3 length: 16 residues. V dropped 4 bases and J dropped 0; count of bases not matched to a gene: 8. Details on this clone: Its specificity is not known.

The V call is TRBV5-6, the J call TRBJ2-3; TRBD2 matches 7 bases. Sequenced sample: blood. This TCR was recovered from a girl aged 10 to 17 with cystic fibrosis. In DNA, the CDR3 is TGTGCCAGCAGCGGGGAGGGGCGGACTAGCACAGATACGCAGTATTTT. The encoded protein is CASSGEGRTSTDTQYF.